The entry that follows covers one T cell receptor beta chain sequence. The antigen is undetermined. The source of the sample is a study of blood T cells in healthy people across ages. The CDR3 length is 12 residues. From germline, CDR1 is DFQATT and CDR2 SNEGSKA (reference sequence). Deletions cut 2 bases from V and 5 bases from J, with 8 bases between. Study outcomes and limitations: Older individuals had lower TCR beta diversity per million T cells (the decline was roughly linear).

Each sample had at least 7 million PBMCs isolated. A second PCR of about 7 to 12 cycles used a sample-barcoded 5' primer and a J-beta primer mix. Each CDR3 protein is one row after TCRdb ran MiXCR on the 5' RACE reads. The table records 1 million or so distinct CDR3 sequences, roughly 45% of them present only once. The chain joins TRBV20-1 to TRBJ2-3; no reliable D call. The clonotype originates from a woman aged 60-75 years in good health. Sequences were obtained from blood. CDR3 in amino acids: CSARPLGDTQYF. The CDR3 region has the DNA TGCAGTGCTAGACCGTTAGGAGATACGCAGTATTTT.